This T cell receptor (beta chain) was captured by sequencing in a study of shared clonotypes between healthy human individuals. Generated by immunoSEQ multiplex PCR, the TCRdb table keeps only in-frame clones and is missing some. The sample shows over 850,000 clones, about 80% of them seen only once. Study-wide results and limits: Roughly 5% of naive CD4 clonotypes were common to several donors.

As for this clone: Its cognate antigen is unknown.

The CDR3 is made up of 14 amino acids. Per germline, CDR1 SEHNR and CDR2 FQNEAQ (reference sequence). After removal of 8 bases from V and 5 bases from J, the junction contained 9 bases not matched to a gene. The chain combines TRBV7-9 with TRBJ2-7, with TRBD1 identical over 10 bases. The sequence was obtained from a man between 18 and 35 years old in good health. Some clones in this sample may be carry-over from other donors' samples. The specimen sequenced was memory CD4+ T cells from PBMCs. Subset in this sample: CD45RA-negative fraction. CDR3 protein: CASGRTGGLDEQYF. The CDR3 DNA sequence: TGTGCCAGCGGCCGGACAGGGGGTCTGGACGAGCAGTACTTC.